Sequencing of this T cell receptor (beta chain) was carried out in a study of T cell repertoires in cytomegalovirus infection. In the study overall: Public TCR beta signatures indicated both CMV infection and matching HLA type. Broader study findings: CMV carriers with the relevant HLA were identified by cumulative public TCR beta family frequency. HLA-C-restricted CMV clonotypes gave the most frequent clonotype in two of eight donors.

This clonotype was seen repeatedly, ten times or more. Its antigen is as yet unknown. TCRdb called the reads again in MiXCR, with one record for every CDR3 protein. This sample yields roughly 500,000 distinct CDR3 sequences, of which 15% to 20% are seen a single time; about 24% belongs to the top ten. The sample was CD8+ T cells from PBMCs. This receptor was obtained from a human donor in good health (CMV status not recorded). Some clones in this sample may be carry-over from other donors' samples.

The DNA for the CDR3 is TGTGCCAGCAGCCGTAAGAGCGGCACAGATACGCAGTATTTT. Its protein is CASSRKSGTDTQYF. The chain recombines TRBV27 with TRBJ2-3; D not certain. Germline V gene data show CDR1 as MNHEY and CDR2 as SMNVEV (reference sequence). V lost 6 bases and J 1 base, leaving 11 bases between the germline ends. CDR3 length equals 14 residues.